Below are 2 T cell receptor beta chains sequenced from a single sample in a study of blood T cell repertoires in COVID-19. Method: immunoSEQ multiplex PCR; TCRdb's copy keeps in-frame clones and lacks some. Altogether about 170,000 clones are present, 83% being singletons, with the ten largest covering roughly 2%. Sample: peripheral blood. Source of these receptors: a woman of 80 years or more with acute or convalescent COVID-19.

The chain has TRBV3-1 (or the pseudogene TRBV3-2) and TRBJ2-7, with D perhaps matching TRBD2 (5 bases). The CDR3 is 15 residues long. Trimming took 4 bases from V and 0 from J, leaving 13 bases between them. The V gene's germline CDR1 is LGHDT and CDR2 YNNKEL (reference sequence). The chain's CDR3 is CASSRSGSFSYEQYF. The CDR3 DNA is TGTGCCAGCAGCCGATCTGGGAGTTTCTCCTACGAGCAGTACTTC.

This sequence joins TRBV4-1 and TRBJ1-4, with a weak D call TRBD1 (5 bases). This CDR3 has 14 amino acids. Germline CDR1 MGHRA, CDR2 YSYEKL. Trimming pared 0 bases from V and 7 bases from J, leaving 9 bases between. The CDR3 nucleotides are TGCGCCAGCAGCCAAGAATCAGGGATTGAAAAACTGTTTTTT. Protein product: CASSQESGIEKLFF.